The clone carrying this T cell receptor beta chain was seen repeatedly, ten times or more. The length of the CDR3 is 13 residues. V was clipped by 2 bases and J by 2 bases, with 7 bases between them. Germline loops: CDR1 MDHEN, CDR2 SYDVKM. Time point here: newly diagnosed GD, antithyroid drugs for less than 3 months. RNA from PBMCs was the source of the TCR library. The sample comes from a study of regulatory T cells in long-lasting Graves disease. With iRepertoire HTBI primers and Arm-PCR of CDR3 regions, TCR beta libraries were built. A single record per CDR3 protein comes from TCRdb applying MiXCR to the multiplex PCR reads. The table shows more than 300,000 distinct CDR3 sequences, with around 15% occurring only once.

Sequencing used peripheral blood mononuclear cells (PBMCs), obtained at new diagnosis, from a patient treated with antithyroid drugs. This chain links TRBV28 with TRBJ2-7; the D call may be TRBD1 or TRBD2 (5 bases each). This receptor was identified in a female donor with Graves disease. CDR3 loop: CASSLGGPYEQYF. For the CDR3, the DNA is TGTGCCAGCAGTTTAGGGGGTCCCTACGAGCAGTACTTC.